This T cell receptor (beta chain) was recorded in a study of blood T cell repertoires in COVID-19. As for the study in general: The origin of the acute and convalescent COVID-19 samples was the United States, Italy and Spain. From T cells, B-cell-depleted T cells, or PBMCs came the material, which was cDNA or gDNA.

Looked up from germline, CDR1 is SNHLY and CDR2 is FYNNEI. The length of the CDR3 is 13 residues. V shed 9 bases, J shed 5 bases, and the junction held 9 bases outside the gene matches. Original methodology: Amplified reference gene primers provided the basis for estimating nucleated cell counts. TCRdb keeps only in-frame clones here, not all; method: immunoSEQ multiplex PCR. D and trimming come from the DNA, and the V and J calls and clone size come from that table. The table has 110,000 to 150,000 clones, over 75% seen once. The sequence came from a woman aged 50 to 65 with acute or convalescent COVID-19. The specimen was peripheral blood. The V and J genes are TRBV2 and TRBJ1-2; 7 nucleotides align to TRBD1. The CDR3 protein is CARSFDREYGYTF. CDR3 coding DNA: TGTGCCAGGAGTTTTGACAGGGAGTATGGCTACACCTTC.